The next 20 T cell receptor beta chains were all read from a single sample in a study of shared clonotypes between healthy human individuals. Profiled with immunoSEQ multiplex PCR; TCRdb holds only in-frame clones, not every one. The sample holds roughly 2.5 million clones, more than 80% seen once. Sequenced: naive CD4+ T cells sorted from blood. As for subset: CD45RA+ positively selected. The receptor source for this set is a man younger than 35 in good health.

Concerning this clone itself: This sample also contains other DNA sequences that code for the same CDR3. The V and J genes are TRBV7-2 and TRBJ2-2; a weak D match, TRBD2 (6 bases). CDR1 and CDR2 from the germline V gene are SGHTA and FQGNSA. Deletions cut 2 bases from V and 0 bases from J, with 7 bases between. The CDR3 is 15 amino acids. The CDR3 DNA reads as TGTGCCAGCAGCTTACTAGCGACGAACACCGGGGAGCTGTTTTTT. Translating gives CASSLLATNTGELFF.

The chain employs TRBV30 and TRBJ2-1; TRBD2 is a possible D gene (5 bases). The CDR3 covers 15 residues. Germline assignment: CDR1 GTSNPN and CDR2 SVGIG (reference sequence). Trimming cost V 0 bases and J 0 bases, with 9 bases left between them. The CDR3 here is CAWSVLGSSYNEQFF. CDR3 in DNA: TGTGCCTGGAGTGTACTGGGGAGCTCCTACAATGAGCAGTTCTTC.

V gene TRBV25-1 combines with J gene TRBJ2-7; TRBD2 aligns across 11 bases. The CDR3 spans 18 residues. The J segment lost 0 bases and the V segment lost 3 bases, leaving 10 bases of the junction unmatched. The germline V gene encodes CDR1 MGHDK and CDR2 SYGVNS. CDR3 residues: CASSDGPFTSGSSYEQYF. The CDR3 DNA reads as TGTGCCAGCAGTGACGGGCCCTTTACTAGCGGGAGCTCCTACGAGCAGTACTTC.

This clone was counted once. The chain combines TRBV10-3 with TRBJ1-1; 10 nucleotides line up with TRBD1. V shed 10 bases, J shed 4 bases, and the junction held 12 bases outside the gene matches. This CDR3 spans 15 amino acids. Germline CDR1 ENHRY, CDR2 SYGVKD. The CDR3 coding sequence is TGTGCCAGCAGCCAATTGACAGGGGGCCCCACTGAAGCTTTCTTT. Encoded protein: CASSQLTGGPTEAFF.

This rearrangement joins TRBV5-1 to TRBJ2-3; TRBD1 or TRBD2 may be the D gene (6 bases each). The CDR3 is 16 amino acids. The germline CDR1 and CDR2 sequences are SGHRS and YFSETQ. The V end lost 6 bases, the J end lost 1 base, and 18 bases lay between the germline ends. The CDR3 DNA sequence: TGCGCCAGCACCCCGGGGGCAGTGGGGCGCACAGATACGCAGTATTTT. Its protein is CASTPGAVGRTDTQYF.

The V and J genes are TRBV9 and TRBJ1-6; no clear D gene. V shed 0 bases and J shed 8 bases, with 12 bases lying between them. The CDR3 length is 15 residues. The germline V gene has CDR1 SGDLS and CDR2 YYNGEE. The CDR3 here is CASSVGGPGDSPLHF. CDR3 bases: TGTGCCAGCAGCGTAGGGGGTCCCGGGGATTCACCCCTCCACTTT.

J is TRBJ1-6 and V is TRBV7-2; D possibly corresponds to TRBD1 (6 bases). Germline V gene data show CDR1 as SGHTA and CDR2 as FQGNSA. V was shortened by 3 bases and J by 10 bases, with 10 bases between the two germline ends. This CDR3 has 13 amino acids. CDR3 bases: TGTGCCAGCAGCTTGAAGGGGGAATCACCCCTCCACTTT. Protein sequence: CASSLKGESPLHF.

This chain joins TRBV11-2 and TRBJ1-1, with no clear D. Trimming took off 6 bases at V and 1 base at J, with 6 bases between the two ends. The CDR3 totals 12 residues. CDR1 and CDR2 from the germline V gene are SGHAT and FQNNGV. In DNA form, the CDR3 reads TGTGCCAGCAGTCCAGGGAACACTGAAGCTTTCTTT. It specifies CASSPGNTEAFF.

The chain is built from TRBV29-1 and TRBJ2-5, with 11 bases fitting TRBD1. Near its end, the DNA agrees better with TRBJ2-7, so the J call may be wrong. The germline V gene has CDR1 SQVTM and CDR2 ANQGSEA. This CDR3 is 14 amino acids long. In DNA, the CDR3 is TGCAGCGTTGTGGGACAGGGGGTCGCCTACGAGCAGTACTTC. This gives the protein CSVVGQGVAYEQYF.

This clone was picked up one time. At the DNA level, this CDR3 is encoded by other sequences in the same sample as well. The V gene is TRBV30, the J gene TRBJ2-3; D is ambiguous. Trimming shortened V by 1 base and J by 2 bases, and 4 bases separated the two germline ends. CDR1 is GTSNPN and CDR2 is SVGIG in the germline V gene (reference sequence). The CDR3 has 12 amino acids. The CDR3 nucleotides read TGTGCCTGGAGTGGAGCCACAGATACGCAGTATTTT. Its protein product is CAWSGATDTQYF.

The V and J genes are TRBV11-1 and TRBJ2-7, with 9 nucleotides matching TRBD1. CDR1 is SGHAT, CDR2 FQDESV, per germline (reference sequence). The CDR3 is 15 residues long. J was trimmed by 6 bases and V by 3 bases; bases with no gene match: 9. CDR3 DNA sequence: TGTGCCAGCAGCTTCACAGGGGGCTCGAATCGCGAGCAGTACTTC. Protein: CASSFTGGSNREQYF.

Concerning this clone: The same CDR3 arises from other DNA sequences in this sample as well. The rearrangement uses TRBV7-8 and TRBJ1-1; TRBD1 matches at 7 bases. Trimming cost V 2 bases and J 2 bases; bases outside gene matches: 2. The CDR3 is made up of 14 amino acids. Germline V CDR1 and CDR2: SGHVS, FQNEAQ. The CDR3 DNA reads TGTGCCAGCAGCTTACAGGGGGGCAACACTGAAGCTTTCTTT. Residues: CASSLQGGNTEAFF. The entire variable domain, with the rest obtained from reference TRBV7-8 and TRBJ1-1, is as follows: GAGVSQSPRYKVAKRGQDVALRCDPISGHVSLFWYQQALGQGPEFLTYFQNEAQLDKSGLPSDRFFAERPEGSVSTLKIQRTQQEDSAVYLCASSLQGGNTEAFFGQGTRLTVV.

This chain links TRBV11-2 with TRBJ2-7; D ambiguous. CDR1 is SGHAT, CDR2 FQNNGV, per germline. The CDR3 has 13 amino acids. The V end was cut by 3 bases, the J end by 5 bases, with 11 bases between. The CDR3 region is CASSFEYEDEQYF. Here the CDR3 DNA reads TGTGCCAGCAGCTTTGAGTATGAGGACGAGCAGTACTTC.

The chain joins TRBV30 to TRBJ2-6, with 8 bases matching TRBD2. The CDR3 loop spans 17 amino acids. The germline gives CDR1 GTSNPN, CDR2 SVGIG (reference sequence). The trim removed 0 bases at V and 0 bases at J, leaving 4 bases unmatched. The DNA for the CDR3 is TGTGCCTGGAGTGTTAGCGGGGTTTTCTCTGGGGCCAACGTCCTGACTTTC. Encoded protein: CAWSVSGVFSGANVLTF.

This chain uses TRBV2 with TRBJ1-2; 8 bases are a match to TRBD1. The CDR3 contains 14 residues. Germline CDR1 reads SNHLY; CDR2 reads FYNNEI. Trimming removed 3 bases from V and 4 bases from J; junction bases left unmatched: 4. CDR3: CASSEGQAIYGYTF. The DNA for the CDR3 is TGTGCCAGCAGTGAGGGACAGGCAATCTATGGCTACACCTTC.

The rearrangement joins TRBV6-1 to TRBJ1-2; D is undetermined. Germline V lookup: CDR1 MNHNS, CDR2 SASEGT. With 3 bases removed from V and 5 bases from J, the gap between germline ends came to 4 bases. CDR3 length: 11 residues. The CDR3 is CASSETYGYTF. In nucleotides, the CDR3 is TGTGCCAGCAGTGAGACATATGGCTACACCTTC.

The J gene is TRBJ2-7, the V gene TRBV5-4; D is unresolved. V lost 2 bases, J lost 4 bases, and 13 bases lay in between. The CDR3 has 14 residues. CDR1 SGHNT and CDR2 YYREEE come from the germline V gene (reference sequence). The CDR3 is CASSLTTSSYEQYF. The CDR3 coding sequence is TGTGCCAGCAGCTTAACTACCTCCTCTTACGAGCAGTACTTC.

About this clone: The same CDR3 can be traced to other DNA sequences in this sample. The chain has TRBV20-1 and TRBJ2-1; TRBD1 or TRBD2 may be the D gene (6 bases each). V was trimmed by 3 bases and J by 10 bases, leaving 10 bases between them. CDR1 DFQATT and CDR2 SNEGSKA come from the germline V gene (reference sequence). This CDR3 spans 11 amino acids. The CDR3 spells CSASGGGEQFF. The DNA of the CDR3 is TGCAGTGCTAGTGGAGGGGGAGAGCAGTTCTTC.

The rearrangement joins TRBV5-6 to TRBJ1-2; the match to TRBD1 covers 12 bases. In germline, CDR1 is SGHDT, CDR2 YYEEEE. This CDR3 region has 16 residues. V trimming: 3 bases; J trimming: 3 bases; junction bases outside the gene matches: 6. The CDR3, as DNA: TGTGCCAGCAGCTCGGGACAGGGGGCATTCGACTATGGCTACACCTTC. Its protein product is CASSSGQGAFDYGYTF. Based on the CDR3 plus reference TRBV5-6 and TRBJ1-2, the full variable domain is DAGVTQSPTHLIKTRGQQVTLRCSPKSGHDTVSWYQQALGQGPQFIFQYYEEEERQRGNFPDRFSGHQFPNYSSELNVNALLLGDSALYLCASSSGQGAFDYGYTFGSGTRLTVV.

The chain joins TRBV4-2 to TRBJ1-4; D is perhaps TRBD1 (5 bases). V was pared by 0 bases and J by 4 bases, with 12 bases between. Germline V gene lookup returns CDR1 LGHNA and CDR2 YNFKEQ. The CDR3 loop spans 16 amino acids. The CDR3 DNA follows: TGTGCCAGCAGCCAAGATAGGTCGGGGGGTAATGAAAAACTGTTTTTT. Encoded protein: CASSQDRSGGNEKLFF.